These 20 T cell receptor beta chains were all obtained from the same sample, sequenced in a study of PD-1 blockade in classical Hodgkin lymphoma. Measured with immunoSEQ multiplex PCR; TCRdb has only the in-frame clones, and not every one. The sample records about 72,000 clones, about 92% being singletons. All trial patients relapsed after autologous stem cell transplantation. The source material was peripheral blood mononuclear cells (PBMCs), sampled at baseline. The source is a human donor with classical Hodgkin lymphoma.

The V and J genes are TRBV2 and TRBJ2-7, with D possibly matching TRBD2 (5 bases). The CDR3 runs to 15 residues. V was cut by 9 bases and J by 3 bases, with 21 bases left in between. Germline V gives CDR1 SNHLY, CDR2 FYNNEI. CDR3 nucleotide sequence: TGTGCCAGGGGGAGTTCTGCCATCCCAATCTACGAGCAGTACTTC. It translates to CARGSSAIPIYEQYF.

The chain links TRBV29-1 to TRBJ1-2; D remains ambiguous. This CDR3 spans 13 amino acids. Trimming left V 0 bases short and J 3 bases short, with 8 bases between. The germline V gene has CDR1 SQVTM and CDR2 ANQGSEA. CDR3 in DNA: TGCAGCGTTGAAGACCCCGGGTACTATGGCTACACCTTC. This codes for CSVEDPGYYGYTF.

This chain connects TRBV6-5 to TRBJ2-1; D unresolved. The V gene lost 6 bases and the J gene lost 4 bases, with 13 bases spanning the gap. The CDR3 has 14 amino acids. Germline V lookup: CDR1 MNHEY, CDR2 SVGAGI. The CDR3 region is CASSRSGTYNEQFF. The CDR3 DNA is TGTGCCAGCAGCCGTTCGGGCACATACAATGAGCAGTTCTTC.

The rearrangement joins TRBV29-1 to TRBJ2-3; unclear D gene. This CDR3 has 14 residues. With 4 bases removed from V and 0 bases from J, the gap between germline ends came to 11 bases. CDR1 and CDR2 (germline): SQVTM, ANQGSEA. The CDR3: CSVAARLSTDTQYF. CDR3 bases: TGCAGCGTTGCTGCACGGCTGAGCACAGATACGCAGTATTTT.

The V call is TRBV5-1, the J call TRBJ1-4; tentatively, D is TRBD1 (6 bases). This CDR3 comprises 15 residues. Germline CDR1 SGHRS, CDR2 YFSETQ. V shed 4 bases and J shed 7 bases, with 17 bases lying between them. CDR3 residues: CASSPATGSGEKLFF. CDR3 nucleotides: TGCGCCAGCAGCCCGGCTACAGGGTCGGGTGAAAAACTGTTTTTT.

The chain is built from TRBV5-5 and TRBJ2-5; 9 bases are shared with TRBD1. Germline values: CDR1 SGHKS, CDR2 YYEKEE (reference sequence). The CDR3 spans 15 residues. The ends lost 4 bases at V and 5 bases at J; junction bases unmatched: 9. DNA for the CDR3: TGTGCCAGCAGCCCGGGACAGGGAATTAGGGAGACCCAGTACTTC. Protein sequence: CASSPGQGIRETQYF.

Only one count was recorded for this clone. This chain links TRBV9 with TRBJ2-3; no clear D. The CDR3 runs 11 residues. With 5 bases removed from V and 1 base from J, the gap between germline ends came to 2 bases. Germline-derived CDR1 and CDR2 are SGDLS and YYNGEE. CDR3 nucleotides: TGTGCCAGCAGGGGCACAGATACGCAGTATTTT. This gives the protein CASRGTDTQYF. Variable domain in full (rest from reference TRBV9 and TRBJ2-3): DSGVTQTPKHLITATGQRVTLRCSPRSGDLSVYWYQQSLDQGLQFLIQYYNGEERAKGNILERFSAQQFPDLHSELNLSSLELGDSALYFCASRGTDTQYFGPGTRLTVL.

The rearrangement uses TRBV25-1 and TRBJ1-5, with no clear D. The CDR3 is 14 amino acids. Deletions cut 3 bases from V and 3 bases from J, with 9 bases between. Germline V gene sequence: CDR1 MGHDK, CDR2 SYGVNS. The CDR3 is CASSDIRHNQPQHF. DNA for the CDR3: TGTGCCAGCAGTGATATAAGGCACAATCAGCCCCAGCATTTT.

The chain uses TRBV5-6 and TRBJ1-5; D not resolved. Germline CDR1 SGHDT, CDR2 YYEEEE. The CDR3 contains 15 residues. V was pared by 4 bases and J by 0 bases, with 11 bases between. CDR3 amino acids: CASSHGTFSNQPQHF. CDR3 nucleotides: TGTGCCAGCAGCCACGGTACTTTTAGCAATCAGCCCCAGCATTTT.

The V gene is TRBV10-3, the J gene TRBJ1-4; 7 nucleotides align to TRBD1. The V segment lost 6 bases and the J segment 4 bases; nucleotides outside the gene matches: 5. This CDR3 has 14 amino acids. Germline V gives CDR1 ENHRY, CDR2 SYGVKD. In nucleotides, the CDR3 is TGTGCCATCAGCGGTGACAGGGTTAATGAAAAACTGTTTTTT. It specifies CAISGDRVNEKLFF.

The CDR3 reads CASSLALAGGPTDTQYF. In DNA form, the CDR3 reads TGTGCCAGCAGCTTAGCGCTAGCGGGAGGACCCACAGATACGCAGTATTTT. This chain uses TRBV11-2 with TRBJ2-3, with 11 bases that match TRBD2. The ends lost 1 base at V and 2 bases at J; junction bases unmatched: 5. The V gene's germline CDR1 is SGHAT and CDR2 FQNNGV. This CDR3 is 17 amino acids long.

This chain uses TRBV7-7 with TRBJ2-1; D gene ambiguous. Trimming removed 3 bases at V and 1 base at J, with 7 bases between. Germline CDR1 is SSHAT and CDR2 is FNYEAQ (reference sequence). The CDR3 totals 14 residues. This chain's CDR3 is CASSLSGSYNEQFF. CDR3 nucleotide sequence: TGTGCCAGCAGCTTGTCAGGTTCCTACAATGAGCAGTTCTTC.

This chain connects TRBV19 to TRBJ1-1, with no clear D. Germline V gene sequence: CDR1 LNHDA, CDR2 SQIVND (reference sequence). The CDR3 sequence is 15 residues long. V was shortened by 0 bases and J by 7 bases, with 15 bases between the two germline ends. The CDR3 sequence: CASSIDLGGIYEAFF. The CDR3 region has the DNA TGTGCCAGTAGTATAGATCTGGGAGGAATTTATGAAGCTTTCTTT.

The chain joins TRBV2 to TRBJ1-2; possibly TRBD1 for D (5 bases). The CDR3 runs to 14 residues. From germline, CDR1 is SNHLY and CDR2 FYNNEI. V was cut by 2 bases and J by 9 bases, with 16 bases left in between. The CDR3 nucleotides are TGTGCCAGCAGTGAAAGGCGGGGGGGAATGAGCTACACCTTC. Amino acids: CASSERRGGMSYTF.

V usage is TRBV6-1 and J usage is TRBJ1-6; D call uncertain. V lost 4 bases and J 13 bases, leaving 17 bases between the germline ends. Germline V gives CDR1 MNHNS, CDR2 SASEGT. The CDR3 is 14 amino acids. CDR3: CASSASGEVLPLHF. The CDR3 DNA follows: TGTGCCAGCAGTGCGAGCGGGGAGGTCCTTCCCCTCCACTTT.

The V call is TRBV7-2, the J call TRBJ1-1; D is uncertain. Trimming stripped 5 bases from V and 3 bases from J, with 13 bases between. The CDR3 has 14 residues. Germline V lookup: CDR1 SGHTA, CDR2 FQGNSA. As DNA, the CDR3 is TGTGCCAGCAGCACCGTTACGGGCCACACTGAAGCTTTCTTT. Protein sequence: CASSTVTGHTEAFF.

As concerns this clone: Because the CDR3's place on the DNA is in doubt, the DNA is left out and the CDR3 is given as listed by TCRdb. The chain links TRBV7-9 to TRBJ2-6. In germline, CDR1 is SEHNR, CDR2 FQNEAQ (reference sequence). The CDR3 spans 16 amino acids, including both terminal residues. The CDR3 sequence: CASILDGHSGANVLTF.

The chain uses TRBV19 and TRBJ1-1, with 8 bases that match TRBD1. Trimming cost V 3 bases and J 1 base; bases outside gene matches: 1. Germline assignment: CDR1 LNHDA and CDR2 SQIVND (reference sequence). The length of the CDR3 is 14 residues. Here the CDR3 reads CASSMGTGNTEAFF. The CDR3 DNA is TGTGCCAGTAGTATGGGGACAGGGAACACTGAAGCTTTCTTT. The complete variable domain, with remaining parts taken from reference TRBV19 and TRBJ1-1, reads DGGITQSPKYLFRKEGQNVTLSCEQNLNHDAMYWYRQDPGQGLRLIYYSQIVNDFQKGDIAEGYSVSREKKESFPLTVTSAQKNPTAFYLCASSMGTGNTEAFFGQGTRLTVV.

This clone was recorded only once. This chain uses TRBV6-4 with TRBJ2-2; D is ambiguous. The germline CDR1 and CDR2 sequences are MRHNA and SNTAGT. The CDR3 has 16 amino acids. Trimming took 4 bases from V and 4 from J, leaving 16 bases between them. This chain's CDR3 is CASSAAGLPGTGELFF. Here the CDR3 DNA reads TGTGCCAGCAGTGCGGCCGGGCTTCCGGGCACCGGGGAGCTGTTTTTT.

V usage is TRBV13 and J usage is TRBJ2-5; 12 bases are a match to TRBD2. With 2 bases clipped from V and 5 bases from J, the junction kept 9 bases outside the gene matches. The length of the CDR3 is 17 residues. CDR1 is PRHDT and CDR2 is FYEKMQ in the germline V gene (reference sequence). The CDR3 loop is CASSLHLAGGPRETQYF. The CDR3 nucleotides are TGTGCCAGCAGCTTACATCTAGCGGGGGGGCCGCGGGAGACCCAGTACTTC.